This TCR beta chain was sequenced for a study of CD8 T cells in Susac syndrome. Germline loops: CDR1 DFQATT, CDR2 SNEGSKA (reference sequence). The junction had 7 bases not matched to a gene; V was cut back by 0 bases and J by 2 bases. The CDR3 is 16 residues long. Reverse transcription of roughly 0.45 to 1 ug RNA was carried out with random hexamers. TCRdb reprocessed the immunoSEQ multiplex PCR reads with MiXCR, giving one entry per CDR3 protein. The sample records 200,000 to 250,000 distinct CDR3 sequences, 95% being singletons. This receptor was obtained from a human donor with multiple sclerosis. The material sequenced was CD4+ T cells from PBMCs. The chain couples TRBV20-1 to TRBJ2-3; 8 positions agree with TRBD2. Here the CDR3 DNA reads TGCAGTGCTAGAGACCGGCTAGCGGGCTCCACAGATACGCAGTATTTT. It yields the protein CSARDRLAGSTDTQYF.